Below are 28 T cell receptor beta chains sequenced from a single sample in a study of CD8 T cell repertoires and HIV-1 epitope variants. Profiled with immunoSEQ multiplex PCR; TCRdb holds only in-frame clones, not every one. The sample lists approximately 5,000 clones, approximately 67% occurring once. No cognate antigen is known for these TCRs. What was sequenced was cultured CD8+ T cells derived from PBMCs. The receptor source for this set is a male donor with HIV.

This clone turned up a few times. The chain joins TRBV27 to TRBJ1-2; D ambiguous. V was trimmed by 5 bases and J by 4 bases, leaving 17 bases between them. This CDR3 has 15 amino acids. Germline loops: CDR1 MNHEY, CDR2 SMNVEV (reference sequence). This chain's CDR3 is CASSPHTDWGYGYTF. Here the CDR3 DNA reads TGTGCCAGCAGTCCCCACACCGATTGGGGCTATGGCTACACCTTC.

This clone occurred a few times. This chain joins TRBV6-5 and TRBJ1-3, with D perhaps matching TRBD1 (6 bases). Germline CDR1 reads MNHEY; CDR2 reads SVGAGI. The CDR3 is made up of 12 amino acids. Between the trimmed V and J ends, which lost 6 bases and 10 bases, there was a span of 13 bases. CDR3 DNA: TGTGCCAGCAGAACCGGGACACGGACCATATATTTT. Residues: CASRTGTRTIYF.

The V gene is TRBV4-2, the J gene TRBJ2-7; 8 nucleotides line up with TRBD2. CDR3 length: 16 residues. Germline V gives CDR1 LGHNA, CDR2 YNFKEQ. V gave up 0 bases and J gave up 0 bases; unmatched junction bases: 4. Here the CDR3 DNA reads TGTGCCAGCAGCCAAGAAGCGGGGGCCAGCTCCTACGAGCAGTACTTC. Its translation is CASSQEAGASSYEQYF.

The V gene is TRBV5-6, the J gene TRBJ2-7; possible D gene TRBD1, 6 bases. The V gene lost 7 bases and the J gene lost 0 bases, with 8 bases spanning the gap. Germline CDR1 reads SGHDT; CDR2 reads YYEEEE. The CDR3 spans 12 residues. The CDR3 region is CASEGDSYEQYF. CDR3 nucleotide sequence: TGTGCCAGCGAGGGGGACTCCTACGAGCAGTACTTC.

The chain recombines TRBV28 with TRBJ2-7; the match to TRBD1 covers 9 bases. V was pared by 7 bases and J by 4 bases, with 5 bases of the junction left unmatched. From germline, CDR1 is MDHEN and CDR2 SYDVKM. This CDR3 comprises 13 residues. As DNA, the CDR3 is TGTGCCAGCATCGGGACAGGGAATTACGAGCAGTACTTC. Its protein is CASIGTGNYEQYF.

This clone has more than one count but fewer than ten. This chain connects TRBV11-3 to TRBJ2-7, with 7 bases fitting TRBD1. The V gene's germline CDR1 is SGHNT and CDR2 YENEEA. This CDR3 spans 14 amino acids. With V trimmed by 3 bases and J by 7 bases, 9 bases remained unmatched. Here the CDR3 DNA reads TGTGCCAGCAGCTTGGGACAGTACCTTCGTGAGCAGTACTTC. Translated: CASSLGQYLREQYF.

The chain uses TRBV11-2 and TRBJ1-2, with D uncertain. Trimming pared 1 base from V and 10 bases from J, leaving 16 bases between. Looked up from germline, CDR1 is SGHAT and CDR2 is FQNNGV. This CDR3 has 14 residues. In DNA form, the CDR3 reads TGTGCCAGCAGCTTAGGGCCGGGGATTATGGACTACACCTTC. Translation: CASSLGPGIMDYTF.

Written as DNA, the CDR3 is TGTGCCAGCACGGATTTGAACACTGAAGCTTTCTTT. Its translation is CASTDLNTEAFF. The gene calls are TRBV6-1 and TRBJ1-1; no firm D call. The CDR3 runs to 12 residues. Germline CDR1 MNHNS, CDR2 SASEGT. V was clipped by 7 bases and J by 0 bases, with 6 bases between them.

This chain joins TRBV19 and TRBJ2-3; TRBD2 might be the D (6 bases). The ends were cut back, 6 bases at V and 4 bases at J, with 20 bases in the middle. CDR1 is LNHDA and CDR2 is SQIVND in the germline V gene (reference sequence). The CDR3 length is 16 residues. This CDR3 reads CASSGGPSAQSDTQYF. The DNA of the CDR3 is TGTGCCAGTAGCGGCGGCCCTAGCGCCCAGTCAGATACGCAGTATTTT.

This clone was seen a few times. The CDR3 loop is CASSSLLSGIVYEQYF. The CDR3 DNA sequence: TGTGCCAGCAGTTCTCTCCTTTCTGGGATCGTCTACGAGCAGTACTTC. This chain links TRBV27 with TRBJ2-7, with no clear D. V was clipped by 4 bases and J by 3 bases, with 19 bases between them. CDR1 MNHEY and CDR2 SMNVEV come from the germline V gene (reference sequence). The CDR3 sequence is 16 residues long.

The chain couples TRBV28 to TRBJ2-5; perhaps TRBD1 as D (6 bases). Germline V gene data show CDR1 as MDHEN and CDR2 as SYDVKM. Trimming shortened V by 3 bases and J by 1 base, and 12 bases separated the two germline ends. The CDR3 sequence is 15 residues long. This CDR3 reads CASSLQGTLQETQYF. Here the CDR3 DNA reads TGTGCCAGCAGTTTGCAAGGGACACTCCAAGAGACCCAGTACTTC.

This clone was seen more than once but under ten times. The V and J genes are TRBV27 and TRBJ2-3, with TRBD2 identical over 10 bases. This CDR3 has 18 amino acids. V trimming: 7 bases; J trimming: 0 bases; junction bases outside the gene matches: 13. Germline CDR1 reads MNHEY; CDR2 reads SMNVEV (reference sequence). This CDR3 reads CASTPTTTSGRSTDTQYF. CDR3 DNA: TGTGCCAGCACCCCGACCACGACTAGCGGGCGTAGCACAGATACGCAGTATTTT.

For the CDR3, the DNA is TGTGCCAGCAGTGAGTTCAGGACCGTCTGGGCCTATGGCTACACCTTC. Translating it yields CASSEFRTVWAYGYTF. The chain recombines TRBV2 with TRBJ1-2; D is unresolved. This CDR3 has 16 amino acids. Per germline, CDR1 SNHLY and CDR2 FYNNEI. The germline V and J ends were trimmed by 3 bases and 4 bases, with 18 bases remaining between them.

This rearrangement joins TRBV4-2 to TRBJ2-1; 9 bases are a match to TRBD1. CDR3 length: 14 residues. With 4 bases clipped from V and 6 bases from J, the junction kept 4 bases outside the gene matches. CDR1 and CDR2 from the germline V gene are LGHNA and YNFKEQ. The CDR3 sequence is CASSPGTGINEQFF. In DNA form, the CDR3 reads TGTGCCAGCAGCCCCGGGACAGGGATCAATGAGCAGTTCTTC.

With regard to this clone: Germline is not matched at one junction end, which may reflect a read error. V gene TRBV5-1 combines with J gene TRBJ1-1, with 8 bases matching TRBD1. CDR1 and CDR2 from the germline V gene are SGHRS and YFSETQ. The CDR3 loop spans 14 amino acids. The chain's CDR3 is CASTLTGEGTEAFF. CDR3 nucleotide sequence: TGCGCCAGCACCTTGACAGGGGAGGGCACTGAAGCTTTCTTT. The complete variable domain, with remaining parts taken from reference TRBV5-1 and TRBJ1-1, reads KAGVTQTPRYLIKTRGQQVTLSCSPISGHRSVSWYQQTPGQGLQFLFEYFSETQRNKGNFPGRFSGRQFSNSRSEMNVSTLELGDSALYLCASTLTGEGTEAFFGQGTRLTVV.

V usage is TRBV30 and J usage is TRBJ2-4; the D gene could be TRBD1 or TRBD2 (5 bases each). The CDR3 runs 15 residues. Trimming removed 1 base at V and 6 bases at J, with 16 bases between. The V gene's germline CDR1 is GTSNPN and CDR2 SVGIG (reference sequence). As DNA, the CDR3 is TGTGCCTGGAGTGCCGGGTCCGGGGCGGGAAACATTCAGTACTTC. Amino acids: CAWSAGSGAGNIQYF.

This clone appeared a single time. The CDR3 DNA follows: TGTGCCAGCAGCTTAGGAGGGAACACTGAAGCTTTCTTT. This codes for CASSLGGNTEAFF. The chain is built from TRBV11-3 and TRBJ1-1, with no clear D. Between the trimmed V and J ends, which lost 1 base and 1 base, there was a span of 4 bases. This CDR3 contains 13 residues. Germline assignment: CDR1 SGHNT and CDR2 YENEEA.

This clone has just a few counts. The V gene is TRBV11-1, the J gene TRBJ1-1; no firm D call. Deletions cut 5 bases from V and 1 base from J, with 14 bases between. The CDR3 contains 15 residues. Germline V gives CDR1 SGHAT, CDR2 FQDESV (reference sequence). The CDR3 loop reads CASSPQAIPNTEAFF. The CDR3 coding sequence is TGTGCCAGCAGCCCCCAGGCGATCCCGAACACTGAAGCTTTCTTT.

The chain employs TRBV6-5 and TRBJ2-1, with a possible D match to TRBD2 (5 bases). CDR1 is MNHEY, CDR2 SVGAGI, per germline. The CDR3 has 16 residues. Trimming removed 0 bases at V and 7 bases at J, with 16 bases between. The CDR3 loop is CASSYSTLGEVNEQFF. Here the CDR3 DNA reads TGTGCCAGCAGTTACTCGACGCTGGGAGAAGTAAATGAGCAGTTCTTC.

The chain joins TRBV28 to TRBJ2-7, with TRBD2 identical over 12 bases. From germline, CDR1 is MDHEN and CDR2 SYDVKM. CDR3 length: 16 residues. The junction had 9 bases not matched to a gene; V was cut back by 2 bases and J by 7 bases. CDR3 coding DNA: TGTGCCAGCAGTTTACTTCTAGCGGGGGGGCCCGGGGAGCAGTACTTC. This encodes CASSLLLAGGPGEQYF.

This chain uses TRBV5-3 with TRBJ1-4; D call uncertain. TRBV5-3 is an open reading frame, and its role is uncertain. The V end lost 0 bases, the J end lost 12 bases, and 18 bases lay between the germline ends. The CDR3 is 15 residues long. DNA of the CDR3: TGTGCCAGAAGCTTGGCCGGTGTCTCTCGTGGGGAACTGTTTTTT. This gives the protein CARSLAGVSRGELFF.

V and J are TRBV27 and TRBJ2-2; no reliable D call. The CDR3 consists of 14 residues. The germline V gene has CDR1 MNHEY and CDR2 SMNVEV (reference sequence). Trimming took off 2 bases at V and 7 bases at J, with 11 bases between the two ends. The CDR3 coding sequence is TGTGCCAGCAGTTTAAGGAGCCTGGGCGGGGAGCTGTTTTTT. Translating it yields CASSLRSLGGELFF.

This chain joins TRBV19 and TRBJ2-7, with 9 nucleotides matching TRBD1. The junction had 9 bases not matched to a gene; V was cut back by 5 bases and J by 4 bases. The V gene's germline CDR1 is LNHDA and CDR2 SQIVND (reference sequence). This CDR3 has 15 residues. CDR3 sequence reads: CASSSWTGEGYEQYF. As DNA, the CDR3 is TGTGCCAGTAGTTCCTGGACAGGGGAAGGGTACGAGCAGTACTTC.

The chain recombines TRBV5-6 with TRBJ2-1; D possibly corresponds to TRBD1 (5 bases). Germline V gives CDR1 SGHDT, CDR2 YYEEEE. CDR3 length: 14 amino acids. V gave up 3 bases and J gave up 8 bases, with 15 bases separating them. The CDR3 protein is CASSSASRVDEQFF. CDR3 sequence (DNA): TGTGCCAGCAGCTCTGCGTCCAGGGTTGATGAGCAGTTCTTC.

The chain has TRBV2 and TRBJ2-7; weak D call: TRBD1 (6 bases). From germline, CDR1 is SNHLY and CDR2 FYNNEI. The CDR3 length is 14 residues. V lost 3 bases and J lost 5, with 14 bases in between. CDR3 coding DNA: TGTGCCAGCAGTGACTACGGACAGCGCGACGAGCAGTACTTC. Translated, it gives CASSDYGQRDEQYF.

This chain connects TRBV7-9 to TRBJ2-1; 8 bases align to TRBD2. Germline V gene lookup returns CDR1 SEHNR and CDR2 FQNEAQ (reference sequence). The CDR3 length is 14 residues. The V segment lost 6 bases and the J segment 4 bases; nucleotides outside the gene matches: 5. CDR3: CASRSGGRYNEQFF. The CDR3 DNA reads TGTGCCAGCAGGTCGGGCGGGAGGTACAATGAGCAGTTCTTC.

The rearrangement links TRBV6-5 to TRBJ2-1, with 9 bases aligning to TRBD2. This CDR3 region has 14 residues. Germline CDR1 reads MNHEY; CDR2 reads SVGAGI. J gave up 9 bases and V 4 bases, and 7 bases lay outside the gene matches. In DNA form, the CDR3 reads TGTGCCAGCAGTTCAGTAGCGGGAGTAGGTGAGCAGTTCTTC. The encoded protein is CASSSVAGVGEQFF.

The chain uses TRBV11-3 and TRBJ2-7; D gene ambiguous. The germline CDR1 and CDR2 sequences are SGHNT and YENEEA. The CDR3 runs 13 residues. V was clipped by 2 bases and J by 5 bases, with 10 bases between them. CDR3 protein: CASSLTRWDEQYF. The CDR3 nucleotides read TGTGCCAGCAGCTTAACACGGTGGGACGAGCAGTACTTC.